What follows is one TCR beta chain and its context. This CDR3 comprises 14 residues. Germline CDR1 is SNHLY and CDR2 is FYNNEI. The junction had 8 bases not matched to a gene; V was cut back by 7 bases and J by 2 bases. The sample is drawn from a study of blood T cell repertoires in COVID-19. Study summary: The United States, Italy and Spain provided the acute and convalescent COVID-19 samples. Sample material is recorded as cDNA or gDNA derived from T cells, B-cell-depleted T cells, or PBMCs.

Using immunoSEQ multiplex PCR, the repertoire was profiled, and TCRdb retains in-frame clones only, with some absent. Of tens of thousands of clones listed, roughly 80% are singletons. V is TRBV2 and J is TRBJ2-7, with 7 nucleotides matching TRBD2. The origin of this receptor is a woman aged 55 to 70 with acute or convalescent COVID-19. Sample: peripheral blood. The CDR3, as DNA: TGTGCCAGCACCTCGTGGGGGACTACCTACGAGCAGTACTTC. This sequence encodes CASTSWGTTYEQYF.